This TCR beta chain appears in the sequencing data of a study of T cells after posttransplantation cyclophosphamide. General study results and limits: Later blood repertoires were often dominated by clones from the donor CD8+ memory compartment. TRB clonality was highly associated with recipient CMV seropositivity and reactivation. TRB overlap between skin or GI tissue T cells and blood was limited.

To note about this clone: Its target is unknown.

Controls had myeloablative marrow grafts with methotrexate and calcineurin inhibitor, sampled at 1 year. TCRdb's table, derived via immunoSEQ multiplex PCR, lists solely in-frame clones and lacks some. The top ten hold under 30% of the sample, which has 9,500 to 10,000 clones, approximately 87% seen once. V was clipped by 6 bases and J by 6 bases, with 11 bases between them. The CDR3 covers 12 residues. Germline-derived CDR1 and CDR2 are MNHNY and SVGAGI (reference sequence). V usage is TRBV6-6 and J usage is TRBJ1-1; tentative D call: TRBD1 (5 bases). The sequence was collected from a male patient between 25 and 40 years old who received an allogeneic stem cell transplant from an unrelated donor, was CMV-positive, and had no GVHD. Some T cells may be provided by the graft donor. The sequences come from PBMCs, collected after an allogeneic stem cell transplant with a calcineurin inhibitor and methotrexate. The CDR3 here is CASSQVGPEAFF. Here the CDR3 DNA reads TGTGCCAGCAGCCAGGTGGGGCCTGAAGCTTTCTTT.